The next 5 T cell receptor beta chains were all read from a single sample in a study of T cell responses to AZD1222 COVID-19 vaccine. Method: immunoSEQ multiplex PCR; TCRdb's copy keeps in-frame clones and lacks some. Of 95,000 to 100,000 clones in the sample, almost 90% were seen once. The sequencing used peripheral blood, collected 28 days after the second AZD1222 dose. The receptors come from an adult who received the AZD1222 COVID-19 vaccine.

The chain has TRBV28 and TRBJ2-7; 13 bases agree with TRBD2. V gave up 6 bases and J gave up 5 bases; unmatched junction bases: 4. Germline V lookup: CDR1 MDHEN, CDR2 SYDVKM. The CDR3 has 14 residues. CDR3 residues: CASSPGTSGNEQYF. The CDR3 nucleotides are TGTGCCAGCAGCCCAGGGACTAGCGGGAACGAGCAGTACTTC.

The chain links TRBV18 to TRBJ2-7; 11 nucleotides match TRBD1. The CDR3 contains 14 residues. Germline V gene data show CDR1 as KGHSH and CDR2 as LQKENI. J lost 5 bases, V lost 2 bases, and 2 bases had no gene match. The CDR3, as DNA: TGTGCCAGCTCACCAGGACAGGGGGCGGACGAGCAGTACTTC. Amino acids: CASSPGQGADEQYF.

In its sample, this clone was seen once. The V and J genes are TRBV20-1 and TRBJ1-2; 9 nucleotides agree with TRBD1. The CDR3 length is 14 residues. Germline assignment: CDR1 DFQATT and CDR2 SNEGSKA (reference sequence). With 3 bases clipped from V and 6 bases from J, the junction kept 8 bases outside the gene matches. The CDR3: CSASLTGGADGYTF. The CDR3 DNA follows: TGCAGTGCTAGTCTCACAGGGGGCGCAGATGGCTACACCTTC.

The J gene is TRBJ1-3, the V gene TRBV7-2; no definite D call. CDR1 and CDR2 (germline): SGHTA, FQGNSA. Trimming took off 6 bases at V and 0 bases at J, with 9 bases between the two ends. The CDR3 covers 14 residues. The CDR3 loop is CASRRGSSGNTIYF. The CDR3 DNA reads as TGTGCCAGCAGGAGAGGGAGCTCTGGAAACACCATATATTTT.

The chain uses TRBV11-2 and TRBJ1-6; no clear D. The CDR3 length is 14 residues. The germline V gene has CDR1 SGHAT and CDR2 FQNNGV. Trimming removed 0 bases from V and 14 bases from J, with 14 bases in between. The DNA for the CDR3 is TGTGCCAGCAGCTTAGAAAGGGTGGTCCGGACCCTCCACTTT. This encodes CASSLERVVRTLHF.